Listed here are 16 T cell receptor beta chains from one sample, sequenced in a study of blood T cell repertoires in COVID-19. Sequencing was performed with immunoSEQ multiplex PCR; in TCRdb, only in-frame clones are kept and a portion is missing. The top ten clones hold more than 1.5% of a sample with a few hundred thousand clones, 70% to 90% of them seen once. The specimen was PBMCs or T cells enriched from blood (not recorded which). These receptors originate from a man between 35 and 55 years old who had recovered from COVID-19.

The rearrangement links TRBV19 to TRBJ2-7; D may be TRBD1 (5 bases). This CDR3 contains 13 residues. Germline V CDR1 and CDR2: LNHDA, SQIVND (reference sequence). Trimming stripped 10 bases from V and 2 bases from J, with 15 bases between. CDR3 bases: TGTGCCACCGCCTGGGGCTTAACCTACGAGCAGTACTTC. This translates into CATAWGLTYEQYF.

This chain links TRBV25-1 with TRBJ1-6; TRBD1 is a possible D gene (6 bases). The CDR3 extends over 16 amino acids. Trimming shortened V by 1 base and J by 9 bases, and 16 bases separated the two germline ends. Looked up from germline, CDR1 is MGHDK and CDR2 is SYGVNS. The CDR3 coding sequence is TGTGCCAGCAGTGAATTTCGGGGGGGCGCGTTTTCACCCCTCCACTTT. Amino acid sequence: CASSEFRGGAFSPLHF.

The CDR3: CSVVPGTGSTNYGYTF. For the CDR3, the DNA is TGCAGCGTTGTTCCCGGGACAGGATCAACTAACTATGGCTACACCTTC. The chain couples TRBV29-1 to TRBJ1-2; 8 bases align to TRBD1. The germline V gene encodes CDR1 SQVTM and CDR2 ANQGSEA. The CDR3 has 16 residues. V gave up 4 bases and J gave up 0 bases; unmatched junction bases: 10.

The V and J genes are TRBV16 and TRBJ2-7, with TRBD1 identical over 9 bases. CDR1 KGHSY and CDR2 FQNENV come from the germline V gene. Trimming cost V 4 bases and J 2 bases; bases outside gene matches: 9. CDR3 length equals 16 residues. The CDR3 here is CASSPGVGQGTYEQYF. The CDR3 DNA reads TGTGCCAGCAGCCCAGGGGTGGGACAGGGTACCTACGAGCAGTACTTC.

The J gene is TRBJ1-5, the V gene TRBV4-2, with 8 bases matching TRBD1. The V gene's germline CDR1 is LGHNA and CDR2 YNFKEQ. This CDR3 region has 13 residues. Losses at the gene ends were 7 bases for V and 6 bases for J; bases not matched to a gene: 5. The CDR3 is CASTPGGGQPQHF. The CDR3 region has the DNA TGTGCCAGCACCCCAGGGGGCGGTCAGCCCCAGCATTTT.

In this sample, this clone turned up a few times. This chain uses TRBV28 with TRBJ1-2; 7 bases agree with TRBD1. This CDR3 comprises 15 residues. Trimming cost V 2 bases and J 8 bases; bases outside gene matches: 11. Germline V CDR1 and CDR2: MDHEN, SYDVKM. CDR3 coding DNA: TGTGCCAGCAGTTTAAGACCCGACAGGGTGAAGGGCTACACCTTC. Translating gives CASSLRPDRVKGYTF.

The chain joins TRBV5-4 to TRBJ1-2; 9 nucleotides align to TRBD1. The length of the CDR3 is 15 residues. V trimming: 4 bases; J trimming: 4 bases; junction bases outside the gene matches: 8. Germline loops: CDR1 SGHNT, CDR2 YYREEE (reference sequence). This CDR3 is CASSRRTGASYGYTF. CDR3 DNA: TGTGCCAGCAGCCGCAGGACAGGGGCGAGCTATGGCTACACCTTC. The full variable domain, rest sourced from reference TRBV5-4 and TRBJ1-2, is ETGVTQSPTHLIKTRGQQVTLRCSSQSGHNTVSWYQQALGQGPQFIFQYYREEENGRGNFPPRFSGLQFPNYSSELNVNALELDDSALYLCASSRRTGASYGYTFGSGTRLTVV.

The chain carries TRBV7-9 and TRBJ2-1; TRBD1 matches at 7 bases. The germline V gene has CDR1 SEHNR and CDR2 FQNEAQ (reference sequence). V lost 5 bases, J lost 4 bases, and 8 bases stayed unmatched. The CDR3 contains 15 residues. The chain's CDR3 is CASSVPGQSYNEQFF. As DNA, the CDR3 is TGTGCCAGCAGCGTGCCGGGACAGAGTTACAATGAGCAGTTCTTC.

The CDR3 protein is CARSLKRGSRTNTEAFF. The CDR3, as DNA: TGTGCCAGAAGCTTGAAAAGGGGCTCCCGTACGAACACTGAAGCTTTCTTT. This chain links TRBV5-3 with TRBJ1-1; maybe TRBD1 (5 bases). TRBV5-3 is filed as an ORF, its function uncertain. V gave up 1 base and J gave up 1 base, with 17 bases separating them. The CDR3 has 17 amino acids.

CDR3 sequence (DNA): TGTGCCAGCAGCGAGGGACAGAACACTGAAGCTTTCTTT. This codes for CASSEGQNTEAFF. The rearrangement joins TRBV7-3 to TRBJ1-1; tentatively, D is TRBD1 (6 bases). This CDR3 has 13 residues. V lost 5 bases to trimming and J lost 1 base, with 8 bases between them. Germline V lookup: CDR1 SGHTA, CDR2 FQGTGA.

This clone was counted a single time. The chain is built from TRBV4-3 and TRBJ2-3, with D perhaps TRBD2 (6 bases). Between the trimmed V and J ends, which lost 0 bases and 8 bases, there was a span of 12 bases. CDR1 is LGHNA and CDR2 is YSLEER in the germline V gene. This CDR3 spans 14 amino acids. The CDR3 here is CASSQESGRSTQYF. CDR3 nucleotides: TGCGCCAGCAGCCAAGAATCGGGGAGGTCTACGCAGTATTTT.

V is TRBV5-6 and J is TRBJ2-3; D is perhaps TRBD1 (5 bases). The CDR3 is made up of 15 amino acids. Germline V gives CDR1 SGHDT, CDR2 YYEEEE. The V and J ends lost 3 bases and 1 base respectively, with 12 bases between them. CDR3 sequence (DNA): TGTGCCAGCAGCTCGCAGGGTTTTCGCACAGATACGCAGTATTTT. Amino acids: CASSSQGFRTDTQYF.

This chain uses TRBV7-9 with TRBJ2-5, with unresolved D. The CDR3 is 13 residues long. V gave up 4 bases and J gave up 5 bases, with 11 bases separating them. CDR1 and CDR2 (germline): SEHNR, FQNEAQ (reference sequence). CDR3 region: CASSSKSRETQYF. DNA of the CDR3: TGTGCCAGCAGCTCGAAGTCGAGGGAGACCCAGTACTTC.

V and J are TRBV29-1 and TRBJ2-5; 8 nucleotides align to TRBD2. The CDR3 length is 13 residues. Trimming at V came to 7 bases and at J to 10 bases, leaving 14 bases not matched to a gene. Germline CDR1 reads SQVTM; CDR2 reads ANQGSEA. CDR3 sequence reads: CSAAGTSASIQYF. DNA of the CDR3: TGCAGCGCCGCCGGGACTAGTGCCTCTATCCAGTACTTC.

The rearrangement uses TRBV2 and TRBJ2-5; no reliable D call. This CDR3 spans 9 amino acids. V was shortened by 8 bases and J by 7 bases, with 5 bases between the two germline ends. CDR1 and CDR2 from the germline V gene are SNHLY and FYNNEI. CDR3 bases: TGTGCCAGCCTTCGGACCCAGTACTTC. This translates into CASLRTQYF. The full variable domain, with the rest looked up from reference TRBV2 and TRBJ2-5, is EPEVTQTPSHQVTQMGQEVILRCVPISNHLYFYWYRQILGQKVEFLVSFYNNEISEKSEIFDDQFSVERPDGSNFTLKIRSTKLEDSAMYFCASLRTQYFGPGTRLLVL.

This clone is a singleton in its sample. This rearrangement joins TRBV16 to TRBJ1-2, with D maybe TRBD1 (5 bases). The V end was cut by 0 bases, the J end by 7 bases, with 12 bases between. This CDR3 contains 14 residues. Germline-derived CDR1 and CDR2 are KGHSY and FQNENV. The CDR3 loop is CASSQSAPGPGYTF. In DNA, the CDR3 is TGTGCCAGCAGCCAATCGGCGCCAGGGCCTGGCTACACCTTC.